This T cell receptor (beta chain) stems from a study of blood T cell repertoires in COVID-19. Background on the study: From the United States, Italy and Spain came samples of acute and convalescent COVID-19. Nucleic acid was either cDNA or gDNA, and it came from T cells, B-cell-depleted T cells, or PBMCs.

V shed 6 bases, J shed 7 bases, and the junction held 11 bases outside the gene matches. The CDR3 is made up of 15 amino acids. Germline V CDR1 and CDR2: SNHLY, FYNNEI. Per the authors' pipeline: Amplification of reference gene primers provided the estimated nucleated cell counts. Sequenced by immunoSEQ multiplex PCR; TCRdb stores in-frame clones only, minus some. The V and J calls and clone size come from that table; D and trimming were worked out from the DNA. The sample records around 70,000 clones, 82% being singletons. The TCR comes from a man aged 55 to 69 with acute or convalescent COVID-19. The specimen was peripheral blood. The chain has TRBV2 and TRBJ1-4, with 7 bases lining up with TRBD1. This CDR3 is CASSPTGTESEKLFF. In DNA, the CDR3 is TGTGCCAGCAGCCCCACCGGGACAGAATCTGAAAAACTGTTTTTT.